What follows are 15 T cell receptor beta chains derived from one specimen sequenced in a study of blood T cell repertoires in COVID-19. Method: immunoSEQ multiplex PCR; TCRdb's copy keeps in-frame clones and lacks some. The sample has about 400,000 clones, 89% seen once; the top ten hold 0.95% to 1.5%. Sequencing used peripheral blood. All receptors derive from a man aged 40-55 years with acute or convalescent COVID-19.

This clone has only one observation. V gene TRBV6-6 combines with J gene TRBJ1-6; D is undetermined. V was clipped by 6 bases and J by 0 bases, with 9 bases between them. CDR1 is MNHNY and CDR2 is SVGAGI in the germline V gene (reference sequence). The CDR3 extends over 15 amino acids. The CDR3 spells CASRLGSSYNSPLHF. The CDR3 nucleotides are TGTGCCAGCAGGTTAGGGAGCTCCTATAATTCACCCCTCCACTTT.

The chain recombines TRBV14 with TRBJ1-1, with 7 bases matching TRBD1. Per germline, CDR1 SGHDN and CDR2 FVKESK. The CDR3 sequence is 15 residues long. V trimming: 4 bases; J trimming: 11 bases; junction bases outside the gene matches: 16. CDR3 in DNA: TGTGCCAGCAGCCGTCGGGACAGCCCGATCAGGATGGCTTTCTTT. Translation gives CASSRRDSPIRMAFF.

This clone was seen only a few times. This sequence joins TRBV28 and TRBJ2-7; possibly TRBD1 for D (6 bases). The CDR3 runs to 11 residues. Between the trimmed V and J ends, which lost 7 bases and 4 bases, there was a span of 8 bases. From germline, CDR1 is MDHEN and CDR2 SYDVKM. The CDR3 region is CASTGEYEQYF. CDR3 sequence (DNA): TGTGCCAGCACAGGGGAGTACGAGCAGTACTTC.

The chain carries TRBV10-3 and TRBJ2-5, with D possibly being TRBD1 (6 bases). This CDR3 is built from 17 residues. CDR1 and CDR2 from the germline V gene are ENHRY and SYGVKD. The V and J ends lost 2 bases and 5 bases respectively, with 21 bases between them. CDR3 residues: CAISERAPGVDLETQYF. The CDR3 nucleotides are TGTGCCATCAGTGAGAGGGCTCCAGGGGTAGACCTGGAGACCCAGTACTTC.

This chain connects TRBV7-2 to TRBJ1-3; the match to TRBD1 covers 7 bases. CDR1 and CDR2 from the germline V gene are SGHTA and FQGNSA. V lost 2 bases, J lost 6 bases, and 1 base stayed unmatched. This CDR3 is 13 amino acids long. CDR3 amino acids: CASSLTGANTIYF. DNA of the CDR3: TGTGCCAGCAGCTTAACAGGGGCAAACACCATATATTTT.

The CDR3 region is CASFAPVSGEQYF. The DNA for the CDR3 is TGTGCCAGCTTTGCCCCGGTTTCAGGGGAGCAGTACTTC. The chain carries TRBV11-2 and TRBJ2-7, with D perhaps TRBD1 (5 bases). This CDR3 comprises 13 residues. The germline gives CDR1 SGHAT, CDR2 FQNNGV. V was pared by 8 bases and J by 7 bases, with 18 bases between. The full variable domain, its missing parts supplied by reference TRBV11-2 and TRBJ2-7, is EAGVAQSPRYKIIEKRQSVAFWCNPISGHATLYWYQQILGQGPKLLIQFQNNGVVDDSQLPKDRFSAERLKGVDSTLKIQPAKLEDSAVYLCASFAPVSGEQYFGPGTRLTVT.

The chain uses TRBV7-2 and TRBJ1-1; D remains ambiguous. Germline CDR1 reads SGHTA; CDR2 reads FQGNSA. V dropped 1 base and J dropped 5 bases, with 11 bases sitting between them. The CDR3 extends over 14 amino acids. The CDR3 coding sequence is TGTGCCAGCAGCTTAGGACTGAGTTTAACTGAAGCTTTCTTT. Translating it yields CASSLGLSLTEAFF.

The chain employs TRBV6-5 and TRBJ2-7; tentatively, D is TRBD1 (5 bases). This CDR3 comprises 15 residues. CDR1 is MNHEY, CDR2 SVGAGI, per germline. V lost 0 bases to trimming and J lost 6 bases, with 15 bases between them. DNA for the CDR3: TGTGCCAGCAGTTACTCGGGCGAAGGGGCCGCCGAGCAGTACTTC. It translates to CASSYSGEGAAEQYF.

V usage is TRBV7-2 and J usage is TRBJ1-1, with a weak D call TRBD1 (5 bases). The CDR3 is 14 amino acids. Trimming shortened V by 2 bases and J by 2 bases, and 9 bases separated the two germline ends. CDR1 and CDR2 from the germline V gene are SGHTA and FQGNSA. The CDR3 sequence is CASSLQGSNTEAFF. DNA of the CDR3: TGTGCCAGCAGCTTACAGGGAAGTAACACTGAAGCTTTCTTT.

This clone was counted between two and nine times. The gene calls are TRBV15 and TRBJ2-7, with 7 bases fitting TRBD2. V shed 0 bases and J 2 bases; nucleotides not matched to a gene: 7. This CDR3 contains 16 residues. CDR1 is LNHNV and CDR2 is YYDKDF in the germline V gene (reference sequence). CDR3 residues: CATSREPGGATYEQYF. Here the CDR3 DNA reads TGTGCCACCAGCAGAGAACCGGGAGGCGCCACCTACGAGCAGTACTTC.

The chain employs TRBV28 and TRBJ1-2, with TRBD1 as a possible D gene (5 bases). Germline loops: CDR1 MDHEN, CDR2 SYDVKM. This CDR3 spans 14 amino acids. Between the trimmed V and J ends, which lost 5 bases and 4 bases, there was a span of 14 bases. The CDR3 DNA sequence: TGTGCCAGCAGTCCCCGGGGGGGACGCTATGGCTACACCTTC. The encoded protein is CASSPRGGRYGYTF.

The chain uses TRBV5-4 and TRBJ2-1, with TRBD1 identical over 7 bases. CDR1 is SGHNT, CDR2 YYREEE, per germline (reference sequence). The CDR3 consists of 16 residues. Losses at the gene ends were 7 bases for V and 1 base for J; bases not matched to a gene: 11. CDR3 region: CASSSSRGLSYNEQFF. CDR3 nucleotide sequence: TGTGCCAGCTCTAGTTCGAGGGGGCTTTCCTACAATGAGCAGTTCTTC.

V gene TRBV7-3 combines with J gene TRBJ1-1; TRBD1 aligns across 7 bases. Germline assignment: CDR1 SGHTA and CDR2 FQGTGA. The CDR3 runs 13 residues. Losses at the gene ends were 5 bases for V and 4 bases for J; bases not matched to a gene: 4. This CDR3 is CASSLRQGTEAFF. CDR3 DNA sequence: TGTGCCAGCAGCCTTCGACAGGGCACTGAAGCTTTCTTT.

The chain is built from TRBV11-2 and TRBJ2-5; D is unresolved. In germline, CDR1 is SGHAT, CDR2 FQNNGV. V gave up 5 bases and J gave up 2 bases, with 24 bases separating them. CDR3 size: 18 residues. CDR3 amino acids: CASSPRGIRNTLQETQYF. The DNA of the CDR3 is TGTGCCAGCAGCCCCAGAGGAATACGGAATACCCTACAAGAGACCCAGTACTTC.

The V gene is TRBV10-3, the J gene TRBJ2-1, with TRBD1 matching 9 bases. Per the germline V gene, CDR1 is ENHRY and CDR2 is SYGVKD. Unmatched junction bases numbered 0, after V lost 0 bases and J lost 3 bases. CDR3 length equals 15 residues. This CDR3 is CAISESGQGYNEQFF. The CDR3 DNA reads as TGTGCCATCAGTGAGTCGGGACAGGGCTACAATGAGCAGTTCTTC.